This T cell receptor (beta chain) is drawn from a study of cytomegalovirus exposure and HLA in healthy donors. Study-level background: Clustering assigned 70% to 85% of the roughly 380 genotyped donors to the Caucasian-associated ancestry cluster.

Findings and caveats of the study: It has been reported that TCR beta sequences accurately predicted the HLA-A and HLA-B alleles of most subjects.

Healthy bone marrow donors made up the donors. From germline, CDR1 is KGHSH and CDR2 LQKENI. The junction had 6 bases not matched to a gene; V was cut back by 3 bases and J by 7 bases. The CDR3 covers 14 residues. With respect to this clone: Its antigen is unidentified.

Primers: 60 Vbeta forward and 13 Jbeta reverse. TCRdb keeps only in-frame clones here, not all; method: immunoSEQ multiplex PCR. The sample contains about 150,000 clones, 65% to 90% of which appear only once. The receptor was isolated from a woman aged 45-60 years in good health and CMV-seropositive. The chain recombines TRBV18 with TRBJ1-2; TRBD1 matches 9 bases. Sequencing used PBMCs. The CDR3 nucleotides read TGTGCCAGCTCACCCTTACAGGGGGCGTCTGGCTACACCTTC. Amino acid sequence: CASSPLQGASGYTF.